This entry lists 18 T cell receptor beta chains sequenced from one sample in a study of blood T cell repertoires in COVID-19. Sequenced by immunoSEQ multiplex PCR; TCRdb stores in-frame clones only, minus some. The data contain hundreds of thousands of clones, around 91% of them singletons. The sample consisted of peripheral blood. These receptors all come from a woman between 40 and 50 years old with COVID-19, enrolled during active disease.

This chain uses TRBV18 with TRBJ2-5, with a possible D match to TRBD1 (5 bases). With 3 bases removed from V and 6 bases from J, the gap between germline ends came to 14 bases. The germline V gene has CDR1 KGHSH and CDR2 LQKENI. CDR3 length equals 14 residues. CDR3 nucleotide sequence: TGTGCCAGCTCACCCACGACAGCTAAGAAGACCCAGTACTTC. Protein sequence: CASSPTTAKKTQYF.

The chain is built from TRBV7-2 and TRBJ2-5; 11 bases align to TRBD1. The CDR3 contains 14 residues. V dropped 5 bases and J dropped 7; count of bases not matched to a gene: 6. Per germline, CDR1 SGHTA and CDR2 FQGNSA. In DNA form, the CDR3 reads TGTGCCAGCAGCCTCGGACAGGGGGCCGGGACCCAGTACTTC. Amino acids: CASSLGQGAGTQYF. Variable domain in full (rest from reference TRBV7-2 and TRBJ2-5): GAGVSQSPSNKVTEKGKDVELRCDPISGHTALYWYRQSLGQGLEFLIYFQGNSAPDKSGLPSDRFSAERTGGSVSTLTIQRTQQEDSAVYLCASSLGQGAGTQYFGPGTRLLVL.

In nucleotides, the CDR3 is TGCAGTGCTAGTTTTCTGAGCTCCTACAATGAGCAGTTCTTC. Amino acid sequence: CSASFLSSYNEQFF. The chain joins TRBV20-1 to TRBJ2-1; no firm D call. The CDR3 totals 14 residues. Trimming took off 3 bases at V and 0 bases at J, with 9 bases between the two ends. In germline, CDR1 is DFQATT, CDR2 SNEGSKA (reference sequence).

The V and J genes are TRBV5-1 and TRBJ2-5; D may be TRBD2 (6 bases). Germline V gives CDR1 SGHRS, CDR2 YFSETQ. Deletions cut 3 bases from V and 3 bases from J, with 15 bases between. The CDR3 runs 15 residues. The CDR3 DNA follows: TGCGCCAGCAGCTCTTCGGGGGTTATCGAAGAGACCCAGTACTTC. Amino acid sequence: CASSSSGVIEETQYF.

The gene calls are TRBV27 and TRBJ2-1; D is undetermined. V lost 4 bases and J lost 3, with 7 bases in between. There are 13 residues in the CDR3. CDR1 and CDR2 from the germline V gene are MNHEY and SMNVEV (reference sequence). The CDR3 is CASSWSRYNEQFF. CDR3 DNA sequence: TGTGCCAGCAGTTGGAGTCGCTACAATGAGCAGTTCTTC.

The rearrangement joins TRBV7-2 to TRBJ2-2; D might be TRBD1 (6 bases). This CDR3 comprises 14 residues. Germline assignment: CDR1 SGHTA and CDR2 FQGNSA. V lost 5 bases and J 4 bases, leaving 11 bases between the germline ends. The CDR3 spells CASSITGSTGELFF. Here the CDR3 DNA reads TGTGCCAGCAGCATTACAGGGAGCACCGGGGAGCTGTTTTTT.

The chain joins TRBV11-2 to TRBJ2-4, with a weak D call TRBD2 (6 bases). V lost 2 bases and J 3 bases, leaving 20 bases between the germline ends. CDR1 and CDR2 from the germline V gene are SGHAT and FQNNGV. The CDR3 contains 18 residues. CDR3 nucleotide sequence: TGTGCCAGCAGCTTACCTAGGAGGCACGGGGGAAGCAAAAACATTCAGTACTTC. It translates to CASSLPRRHGGSKNIQYF.

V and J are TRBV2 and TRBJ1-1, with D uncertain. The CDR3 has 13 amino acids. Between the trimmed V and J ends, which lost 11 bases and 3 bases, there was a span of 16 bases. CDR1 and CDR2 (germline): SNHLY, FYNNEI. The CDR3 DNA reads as TGTGCCGGGGAGGGTCTCCGGGACACTGAAGCTTTCTTT. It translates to CAGEGLRDTEAFF.

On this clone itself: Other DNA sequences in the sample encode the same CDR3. Written as DNA, the CDR3 is TGTGCCAGCAGTGAAAGGGGGAACACTGAAGCTTTCTTT. Protein: CASSERGNTEAFF. This sequence joins TRBV2 and TRBJ1-1; D is perhaps TRBD1 (5 bases). The CDR3 is 13 amino acids. CDR1 SNHLY and CDR2 FYNNEI come from the germline V gene. The ends were cut back, 2 bases at V and 1 base at J, with 5 bases in the middle.

CDR3 nucleotide sequence: TGTGCCAGCAGGCCCGACAGGGTTGTCGAGCAGTACTTC. Translated, it gives CASRPDRVVEQYF. V and J are TRBV7-2 and TRBJ2-7; 7 bases are shared with TRBD1. The length of the CDR3 is 13 residues. CDR1 and CDR2 from the germline V gene are SGHTA and FQGNSA. The V segment lost 6 bases and the J segment 6 bases; nucleotides outside the gene matches: 8.

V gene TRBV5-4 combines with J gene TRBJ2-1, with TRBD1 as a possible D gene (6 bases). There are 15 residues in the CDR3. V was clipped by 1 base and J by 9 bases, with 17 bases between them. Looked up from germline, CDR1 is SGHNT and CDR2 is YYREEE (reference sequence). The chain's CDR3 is CASSLSANKDSEQFF. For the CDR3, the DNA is TGTGCCAGCAGCTTGTCAGCTAATAAGGACAGTGAGCAGTTCTTC.

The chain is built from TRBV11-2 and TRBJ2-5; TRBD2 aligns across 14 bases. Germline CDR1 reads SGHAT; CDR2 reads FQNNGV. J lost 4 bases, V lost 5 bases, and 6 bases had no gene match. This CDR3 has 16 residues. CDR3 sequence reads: CASSRTGLAGGETQYF. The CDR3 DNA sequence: TGTGCCAGCAGCCGCACCGGACTAGCGGGAGGAGAGACCCAGTACTTC.

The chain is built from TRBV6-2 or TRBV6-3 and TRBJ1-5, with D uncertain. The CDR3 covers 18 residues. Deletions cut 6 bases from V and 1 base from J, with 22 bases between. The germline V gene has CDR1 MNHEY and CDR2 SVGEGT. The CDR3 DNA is TGTGCCAGCAGCTTCGCCCCGGCGGGGATAGGGAGCAATCAGCCCCAGCATTTT. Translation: CASSFAPAGIGSNQPQHF.

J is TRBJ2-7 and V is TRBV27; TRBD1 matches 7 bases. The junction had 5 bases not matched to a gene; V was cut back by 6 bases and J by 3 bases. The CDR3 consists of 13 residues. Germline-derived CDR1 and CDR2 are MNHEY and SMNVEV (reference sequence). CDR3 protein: CASRRQGDYEQYF. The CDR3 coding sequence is TGTGCCAGCAGGCGACAGGGAGACTACGAGCAGTACTTC.

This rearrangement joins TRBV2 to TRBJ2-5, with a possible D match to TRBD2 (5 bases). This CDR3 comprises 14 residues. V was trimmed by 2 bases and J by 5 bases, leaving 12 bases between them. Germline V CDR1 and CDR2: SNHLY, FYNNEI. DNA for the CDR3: TGTGCCAGCAGTGAACTCCTAGCTGGGGAGACCCAGTACTTC. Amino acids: CASSELLAGETQYF.

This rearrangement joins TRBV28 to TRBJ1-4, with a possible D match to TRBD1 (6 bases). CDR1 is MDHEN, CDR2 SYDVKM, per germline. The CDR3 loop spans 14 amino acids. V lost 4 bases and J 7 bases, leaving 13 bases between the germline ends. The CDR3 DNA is TGTGCCAGCAGTTCACCCAGGGGTGGTGAAAAACTGTTTTTT. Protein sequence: CASSSPRGGEKLFF.

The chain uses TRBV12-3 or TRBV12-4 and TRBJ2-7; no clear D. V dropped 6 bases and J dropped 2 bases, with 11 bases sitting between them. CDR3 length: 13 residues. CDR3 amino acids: CASSPSTTYEQYF. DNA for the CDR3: TGTGCCAGCAGCCCTTCAACAACCTACGAGCAGTACTTC.

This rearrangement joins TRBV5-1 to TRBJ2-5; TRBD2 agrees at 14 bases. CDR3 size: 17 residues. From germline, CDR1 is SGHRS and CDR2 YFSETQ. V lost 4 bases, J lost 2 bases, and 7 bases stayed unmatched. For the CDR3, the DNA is TGCGCCAGCAGCGGCGGACTAGCGGGGGGCTCGCAAGAGACCCAGTACTTC. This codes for CASSGGLAGGSQETQYF.